These T cell receptor beta chains were read from a single sample in a study of shared clonotypes between healthy human individuals. The data were produced by immunoSEQ multiplex PCR, yet TCRdb's version contains in-frame clones alone and is incomplete. The data contain about 2.4 million clones, 93% of them singletons. The sequenced sample consisted of naive CD4+ T cells from PBMCs. The receptors here all came from a man younger than 35 in good health. Some clones in this sample may be carry-over from other donors' samples. Both conserved end residues are part of each CDR3. D genes are given only for firm matches. Not all rows give a size; the values are once, few, many and, for expanded clones, a class.

D gene	J gene	V gene	clone size	CDR3 DNA	CDR3 protein
-	TRBJ1-5	TRBV4-1	-	TGCGCCAGCAGCCAAGATCCGGGGGCGGGGAGCAATCAGCCCCAGCATTTT	CASSQDPGAGSNQPQHF
TRBD1	TRBJ1-2	TRBV10-3	-	TGTGCCATCAGTGAGTCGGCTACAGGGGGCTATGGCTACACCTTC	CAISESATGGYGYTF
-	TRBJ2-3	TRBV11-3	-	TGTGCCAGCAAACTGGGCCGGTCCGGAGATACGCAGTATTTT	CASKLGRSGDTQYF
TRBD1	TRBJ1-5	TRBV30	-	TGTGCCTGGAGTGTCACAGGGGGCAATCAGCCCCAGCATTTT	CAWSVTGGNQPQHF
TRBD2	TRBJ2-1	TRBV7-3	few	TGTGCCAGCAGCTTAATGGCGGGAGGGGACAATGAGCAGTTCTTC	CASSLMAGGDNEQFF
-	TRBJ2-7	TRBV16	-	TGTGCCAGCAGCCAACCCCCTCTTCGGGAGCAGTACTTC	CASSQPPLREQYF
TRBD1	TRBJ2-2	TRBV19	-	TGTGCCAGTAAGGGACAGAGCAGGGGCACCGGGGAGCTGTTTTTT	CASKGQSRGTGELFF
-	TRBJ1-2	TRBV18	-	TGTGCCAGCTCACCTGCCATAGGCTATGGCTACACCTTC	CASSPAIGYGYTF
TRBD2	TRBJ2-1	TRBV6-6	-	TGTGCCAGCAGAGCGGGGGGGGTGGATGAGCAGTTCTTC	CASRAGGVDEQFF
-	TRBJ2-7	TRBV7-2	-	TGTGCCAGCAGCTCCGGCGCCACCTACGAGCAGTACTTC	CASSSGATYEQYF
-	TRBJ2-7	TRBV28	-	TGTGCCAGCACTACTAGTGGGGTAGTCCCCTACGAGCAGTACTTC	CASTTSGVVPYEQYF
TRBD2	TRBJ2-3	TRBV9	-	TGTGCCAGCAGCGTAGGACTAGCGGCCAGCACAGATACGCAGTATTTT	CASSVGLAASTDTQYF
-	TRBJ2-3	TRBV7-9	-	TGTGCCAGCAGCCGGCCCGACACAGATACGCAGTATTTT	CASSRPDTDTQYF
-	TRBJ1-1	TRBV30	-	TGTGCCTGGAGTGTACAATCCCTACCCACTGAAGCTTTCTTT	CAWSVQSLPTEAFF
-	TRBJ2-1	TRBV5-4	-	TGTGCCAGCAGCCGCGGATACAATGAGCAGTTCTTC	CASSRGYNEQFF
-	TRBJ2-7	TRBV28	-	TGTGCCAGCAGTTTGTCGGGGCTGGGGGAGCAGTACTTC	CASSLSGLGEQYF
-	TRBJ2-3	TRBV7-2	-	TGTGCCAGCAGCTTAGTCATGCGCACAGATACGCAGTATTTT	CASSLVMRTDTQYF
-	TRBJ1-3	TRBV19	-	TGTGCCAGTAGGGTTACAGGCCTCTCTGGAAACACCATATATTTT	CASRVTGLSGNTIYF
-	TRBJ2-7	TRBV7-9	-	TGTGCCAGCAGCTTAGGATCCCGGAGGGCAGGGGCCGTCTACGAGCAGTACTTC	CASSLGSRRAGAVYEQYF
-	TRBJ2-2	TRBV9	-	TGTGCCAGCAGCATTCGGACGGCGGGCGGGGAGCTGTTTTTT	CASSIRTAGGELFF
-	TRBJ1-1	TRBV6-1	-	TGTGCCAGCAGTGTAGACAGTTCCACTGAAGCTTTCTTT	CASSVDSSTEAFF
-	TRBJ2-2	TRBV4-3	-	TGCGCCAGCAGCCAAGATGGCAGCGGAGGGTGGACCGGGGAGCTGTTTTTT	CASSQDGSGGWTGELFF
TRBD1	TRBJ2-1	TRBV2	-	TGTGCCAGCAGTAGGGACAGGTACAATGAGCAGTTCTTC	CASSRDRYNEQFF
-	TRBJ2-6	TRBV5-1	-	TGCGCCAGCAGCTTGGTGCCGGAGAGCTCTGGGGCCAACGTCCTGACTTTC	CASSLVPESSGANVLTF
TRBD2	TRBJ2-7	TRBV14	once	TGTGCCAGCAGCCCTAGGGGGGGACTAGCGGTATACGAGCAGTACTTC	CASSPRGGLAVYEQYF
TRBD2	TRBJ2-1	TRBV9	-	TGTGCCAGCAGCGTAGCTAGCGGGGCATACAATGAGCAGTTCTTC	CASSVASGAYNEQFF
-	TRBJ2-7	TRBV28	-	TGTGCCAGCAGTTTAGCTGAGACTAGGTACGAGCAGTACTTC	CASSLAETRYEQYF
-	TRBJ2-1	TRBV7-7	-	TGTGCCAGCAGCCAGGACGGGAGCTCCTACAATGAGCAGTTCTTC	CASSQDGSSYNEQFF
-	TRBJ1-2	TRBV15	-	TGTGCCACCAGCAGAGATTCGGCCTATGGCTACACCTTC	CATSRDSAYGYTF
-	TRBJ2-4	TRBV19	-	TGTGCCAGTAGTATGATGAGAGGAGCCAAAAACATTCAGTACTTC	CASSMMRGAKNIQYF
-	TRBJ1-1	TRBV11-1	-	TGTGCCAGCAGCCGTACGTTGATTCATGGGGAGGCCACTGAAGCTTTCTTT	CASSRTLIHGEATEAFF
-	TRBJ1-3	TRBV14	-	TGTGCCAGCAGCCAATTTCTTGGCAGACAAAACACCATATATTTT	CASSQFLGRQNTIYF
-	TRBJ1-5	TRBV19	few	TGTGCCAGTAGTCTCTATTGGCAGCCCCAGCATTTT	CASSLYWQPQHF
TRBD1	TRBJ1-2	TRBV6-5	-	TGTGCCAGCAGTGTTACAGGGGGCTCTGGCTATGGCTACACCTTC	CASSVTGGSGYGYTF
TRBD1	TRBJ2-5	TRBV5-1	-	TGCGCCAGCAGCGTGACAGGGTTTGAGACCCAGTACTTC	CASSVTGFETQYF
-	TRBJ1-1	TRBV28	few	TGTGCCAGCTTCTTGAACACTGAAGCTTTCTTT	CASFLNTEAFF
TRBD1	TRBJ2-1	TRBV4-3	-	TGCGCCAGCAGCCTAAATCCGGACAGGCTAGACTACAATGAGCAGTTCTTC	CASSLNPDRLDYNEQFF
-	TRBJ1-4	TRBV30	once	TGTGCCTGGTCCTCGGTTCGGGGAAATGAAAAACTGTTTTTT	CAWSSVRGNEKLFF
-	TRBJ2-1	TRBV6-6	-	TGTGCCAGCAGCCAGGGGGTAGCGGACTACAATGAGCAGTTCTTC	CASSQGVADYNEQFF
-	TRBJ2-3	TRBV6-5	-	TGTGCCAGCAGTTACGGCAGGGCTGGCACAGATACGCAGTATTTT	CASSYGRAGTDTQYF
-	TRBJ2-1	TRBV9	-	TGTGCCAGCAGCGTAGGGCGACAGTTGGATGAGCAGTTCTTC	CASSVGRQLDEQFF
TRBD1	TRBJ1-5	TRBV28	few	TGTGCCAGCAGTTTCCGGGACAGGGTTTATCAGCCCCAGCATTTT	CASSFRDRVYQPQHF
-	TRBJ1-1	TRBV15	few	TGTGCCACCAGCAGAGACCCGGGGACTGAAGCTTTCTTT	CATSRDPGTEAFF
-	TRBJ1-3	TRBV25-1	-	TGTGCCAGCAGTGAATCCGGACGGCTCTCTGGAAACACCATATATTTT	CASSESGRLSGNTIYF
-	TRBJ1-5	TRBV27	-	TGTGCCAGCAGTTTACGTAGGGACCAGCCCCAGCATTTT	CASSLRRDQPQHF
-	TRBJ2-4	TRBV6-5	-	TGTGCCAGCAGCATTACAGCCAAAAACATTCAGTACTTC	CASSITAKNIQYF
TRBD2	TRBJ2-2	TRBV12-5	-	TGTGCTAGTGGTTTGGGGACTAGCGGGAGTCCCGGGGAGCTGTTTTTT	CASGLGTSGSPGELFF
-	TRBJ1-1	TRBV29-1	few	TGCAGCGTTGTCCGAGGAACCCTGAACACTGAAGCTTTCTTT	CSVVRGTLNTEAFF
TRBD2	TRBJ2-7	TRBV7-6	once	TGTGCCAGCAGCTCCCTGAGCGGGGTGGGGGAGCAGTACTTC	CASSSLSGVGEQYF
TRBD1	TRBJ2-7	TRBV28	once	TGTGCCAGCAGTCTGAACGGACAGGGAACCTACGAGCAGTACTTC	CASSLNGQGTYEQYF
-	TRBJ2-1	TRBV7-3	-	TGTGCCAGCAGCACCCTAGCAGGTTTCGATGAGCAGTTCTTC	CASSTLAGFDEQFF
-	TRBJ2-2	TRBV5-6	-	TGTGCCAGCAGCTCCTATAGGGTTTCGGGCGGGGAGCTGTTTTTT	CASSSYRVSGGELFF
-	TRBJ2-1	TRBV5-1	-	TGCGCCAGCAGCTACTCTACTCAGAGCTCCTACAATGAGCAGTTCTTC	CASSYSTQSSYNEQFF
-	TRBJ1-1	TRBV21-1	-	TGTGCCAGCACCAAAGGCCACAGGGGGGACACTGAAGCTTTCTTT	CASTKGHRGDTEAFF
TRBD2	TRBJ2-7	TRBV11-2	-	TGTGCCAGCAGCCCTGTACTAGCGGGAGTAGCCGAGCAGTACTTC	CASSPVLAGVAEQYF